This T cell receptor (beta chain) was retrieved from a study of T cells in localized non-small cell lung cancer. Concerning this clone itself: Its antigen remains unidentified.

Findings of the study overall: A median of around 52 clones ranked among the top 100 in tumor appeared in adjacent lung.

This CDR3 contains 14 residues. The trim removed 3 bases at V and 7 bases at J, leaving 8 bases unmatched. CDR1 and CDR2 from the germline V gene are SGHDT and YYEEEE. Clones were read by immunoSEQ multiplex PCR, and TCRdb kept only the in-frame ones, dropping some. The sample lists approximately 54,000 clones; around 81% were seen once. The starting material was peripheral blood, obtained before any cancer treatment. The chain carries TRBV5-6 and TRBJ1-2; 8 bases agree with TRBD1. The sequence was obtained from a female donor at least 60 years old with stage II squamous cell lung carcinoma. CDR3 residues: CASSSDRGKSGYTF. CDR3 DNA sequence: TGTGCCAGCAGCTCTGACAGGGGTAAGAGTGGCTACACCTTC.